This T cell receptor (beta chain) appears in the sequencing data of a study of T cells in localized non-small cell lung cancer. Study findings and constraints: Adjacent uninvolved lung had the highest clonality, suggesting focused antigen responses.

With respect to this clone: The antigen is not known.

Data came from immunoSEQ multiplex PCR; TCRdb stores just in-frame clones and leaves some out. The data show approximately 3,600 clones, with around a quarter seen just once and about 9.1% held by the top ten. The input for sequencing was lung tumor tissue, taken before any cancer treatment. This clonotype was sampled from a woman aged 35-70 years with stage I lung adenocarcinoma.

CDR3 protein: CASSSRDRGNTGELFF. The DNA for the CDR3 is TGTGCCAGCAGCTCCCGGGACAGGGGAAATACCGGGGAGCTGTTTTTT. The J gene is TRBJ2-2, the V gene TRBV11-3; 10 bases are a match to TRBD1. The J segment lost 5 bases and the V segment lost 4 bases, leaving 7 bases of the junction unmatched. The germline V gene encodes CDR1 SGHNT and CDR2 YENEEA. The length of the CDR3 is 16 residues.